This T cell receptor beta chain came from a study of patients and donors after allogeneic stem cell transplantation. CDR3 length: 16 amino acids. Between the trimmed V and J ends, which lost 5 bases and 6 bases, there was a span of 20 bases. In germline, CDR1 is LGHNA, CDR2 YNFKEQ. TCRdb called the RT-PCR reads again in MiXCR, with one record for every CDR3 protein. The table lists about 15,000 distinct CDR3 sequences, roughly a quarter of them singletons. This receptor was obtained from a human donor who was either an allogeneic HSCT recipient or a stem cell or donor lymphocyte infusion donor (not recorded which). It is not recorded whose cells these are; they may come from a transplant donor. The V and J genes are TRBV4-2 and TRBJ1-5; no clear D. Sequencing used blood, either unsorted or a sorted T cell fraction (not recorded which). CDR3 region: CASSETVSPEGQPQHF. As DNA, the CDR3 is TGTGCCAGCAGCGAAACCGTCAGCCCAGAAGGTCAGCCCCAGCATTTT.